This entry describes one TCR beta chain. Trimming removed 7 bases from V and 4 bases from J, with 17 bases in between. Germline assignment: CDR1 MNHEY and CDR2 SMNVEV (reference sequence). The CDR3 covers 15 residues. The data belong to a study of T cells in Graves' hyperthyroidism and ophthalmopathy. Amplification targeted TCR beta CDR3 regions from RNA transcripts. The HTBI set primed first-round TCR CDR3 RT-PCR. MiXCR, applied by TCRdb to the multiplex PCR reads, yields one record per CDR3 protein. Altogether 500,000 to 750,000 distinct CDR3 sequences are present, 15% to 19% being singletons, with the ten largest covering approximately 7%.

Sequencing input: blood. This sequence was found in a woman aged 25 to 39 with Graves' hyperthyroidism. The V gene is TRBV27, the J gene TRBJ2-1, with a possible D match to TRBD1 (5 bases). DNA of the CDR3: TGTGCCAGCACAAAAGGCAGGGATTCTTACAATGAGCAGTTCTTC. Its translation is CASTKGRDSYNEQFF.